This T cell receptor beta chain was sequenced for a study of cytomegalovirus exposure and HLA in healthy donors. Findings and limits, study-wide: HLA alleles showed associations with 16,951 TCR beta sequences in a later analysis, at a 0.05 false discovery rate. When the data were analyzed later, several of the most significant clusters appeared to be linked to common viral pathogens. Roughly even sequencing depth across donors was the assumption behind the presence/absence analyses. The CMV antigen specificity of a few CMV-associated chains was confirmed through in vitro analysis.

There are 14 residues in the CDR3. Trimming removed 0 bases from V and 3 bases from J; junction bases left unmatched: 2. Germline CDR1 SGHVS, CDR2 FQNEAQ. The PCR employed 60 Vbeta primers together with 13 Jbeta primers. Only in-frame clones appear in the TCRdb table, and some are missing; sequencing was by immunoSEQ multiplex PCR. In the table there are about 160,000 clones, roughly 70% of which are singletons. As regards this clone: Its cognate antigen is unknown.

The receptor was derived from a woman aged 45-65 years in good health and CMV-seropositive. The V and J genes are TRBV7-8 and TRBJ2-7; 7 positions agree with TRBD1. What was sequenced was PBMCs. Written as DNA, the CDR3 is TGTGCCAGCAGCTTAGCGAACAGGGGCTACGAGCAGTACTTC. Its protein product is CASSLANRGYEQYF.